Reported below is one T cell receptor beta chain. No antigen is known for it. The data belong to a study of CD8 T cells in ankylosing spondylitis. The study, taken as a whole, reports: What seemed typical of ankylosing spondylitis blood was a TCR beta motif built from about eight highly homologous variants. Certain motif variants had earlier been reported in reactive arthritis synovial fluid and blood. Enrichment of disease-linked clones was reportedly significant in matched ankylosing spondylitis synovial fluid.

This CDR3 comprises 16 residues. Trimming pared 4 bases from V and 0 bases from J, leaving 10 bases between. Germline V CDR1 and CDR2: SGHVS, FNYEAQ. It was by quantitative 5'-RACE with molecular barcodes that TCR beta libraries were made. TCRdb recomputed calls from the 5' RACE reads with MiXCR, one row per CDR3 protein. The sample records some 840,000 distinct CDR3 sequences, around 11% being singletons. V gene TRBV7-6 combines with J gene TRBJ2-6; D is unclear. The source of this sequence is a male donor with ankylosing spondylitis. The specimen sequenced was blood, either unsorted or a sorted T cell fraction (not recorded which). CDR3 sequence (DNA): TGTGCCAGCAGCTCCCAGCCAGGCTCTGGGGCCAACGTCCTGACTTTC. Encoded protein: CASSSQPGSGANVLTF.